This T cell receptor beta chain was observed in a study of T cell responses to AZD1222 COVID-19 vaccine. Broader study findings: White British donors predominated, females outnumbered males, and clonal diversity was possibly underestimated.

Generated by immunoSEQ multiplex PCR, the TCRdb table keeps only in-frame clones and is missing some. The sample has under 110,000 clones; less than 95% are singletons. The CDR3 contains 18 residues. V dropped 0 bases and J dropped 7 bases, with 22 bases sitting between them. The germline CDR1 and CDR2 sequences are MRHNA and SNTAGT. Details on this clone: Its antigen is unknown.

The input for sequencing was peripheral blood, taken 28 days after the second AZD1222 dose. The source is an adult who received the AZD1222 COVID-19 vaccine. V and J are TRBV6-4 and TRBJ1-5, with D possibly TRBD1 on 6 matching bases. CDR3 in amino acids: CASSDSKERRGEDQPQHF. CDR3 in DNA: TGTGCCAGCAGTGACTCGAAGGAGCGCAGGGGCGAGGACCAGCCCCAGCATTTT.